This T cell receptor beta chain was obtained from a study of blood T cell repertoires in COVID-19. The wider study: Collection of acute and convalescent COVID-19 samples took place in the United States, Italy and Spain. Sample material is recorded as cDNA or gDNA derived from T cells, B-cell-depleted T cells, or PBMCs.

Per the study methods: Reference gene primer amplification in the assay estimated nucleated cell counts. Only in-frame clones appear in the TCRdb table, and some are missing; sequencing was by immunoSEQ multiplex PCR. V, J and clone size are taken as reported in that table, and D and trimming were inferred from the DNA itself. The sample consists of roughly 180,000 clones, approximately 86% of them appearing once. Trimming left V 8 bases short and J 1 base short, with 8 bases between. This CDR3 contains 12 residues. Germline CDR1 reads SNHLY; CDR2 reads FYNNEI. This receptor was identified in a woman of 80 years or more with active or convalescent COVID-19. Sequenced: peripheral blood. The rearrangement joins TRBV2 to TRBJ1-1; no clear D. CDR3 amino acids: CASGWPNTEAFF. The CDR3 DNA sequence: TGTGCCAGCGGTTGGCCGAACACTGAAGCTTTCTTT.